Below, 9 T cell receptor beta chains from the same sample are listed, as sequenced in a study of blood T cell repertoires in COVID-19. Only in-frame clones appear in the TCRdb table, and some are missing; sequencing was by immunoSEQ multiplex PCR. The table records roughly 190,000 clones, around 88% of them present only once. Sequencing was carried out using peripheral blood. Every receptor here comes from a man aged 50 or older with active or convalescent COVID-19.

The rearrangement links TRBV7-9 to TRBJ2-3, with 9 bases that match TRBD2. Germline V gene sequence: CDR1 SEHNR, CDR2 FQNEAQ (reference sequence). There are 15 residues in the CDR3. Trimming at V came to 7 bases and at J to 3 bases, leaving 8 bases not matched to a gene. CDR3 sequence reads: CASNAGAGGTDTQYF. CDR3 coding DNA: TGTGCCAGCAACGCCGGGGCGGGAGGGACAGATACGCAGTATTTT.

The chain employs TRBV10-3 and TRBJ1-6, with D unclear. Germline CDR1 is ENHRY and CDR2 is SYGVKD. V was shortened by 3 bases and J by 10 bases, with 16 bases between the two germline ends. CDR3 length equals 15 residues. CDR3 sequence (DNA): TGTGCCATCAGTGATCTGGACTTAGTTAGGTCACCCCTCCACTTT. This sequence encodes CAISDLDLVRSPLHF.

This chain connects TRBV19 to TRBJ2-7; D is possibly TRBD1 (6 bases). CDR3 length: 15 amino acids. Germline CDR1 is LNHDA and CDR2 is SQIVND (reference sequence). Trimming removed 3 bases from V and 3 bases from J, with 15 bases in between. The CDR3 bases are TGTGCCAGTAGTATTCAGGGGACAAGCTACTACGAGCAGTACTTC. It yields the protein CASSIQGTSYYEQYF.

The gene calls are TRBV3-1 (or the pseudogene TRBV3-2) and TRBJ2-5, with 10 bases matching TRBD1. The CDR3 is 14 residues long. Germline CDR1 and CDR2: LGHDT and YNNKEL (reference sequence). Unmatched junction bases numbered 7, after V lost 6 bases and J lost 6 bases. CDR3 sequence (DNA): TGTGCCAGCAGACCGACAGGGGGCGGAAAGACCCAGTACTTC. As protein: CASRPTGGGKTQYF.

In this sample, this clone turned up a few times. CDR3 sequence (DNA): TGTGCCAGCAGTTCGTCGGACAGCTACGAGCAGTACTTC. Protein sequence: CASSSSDSYEQYF. V is TRBV6-5 and J is TRBJ2-7; perhaps TRBD1 as D (6 bases). Germline values: CDR1 MNHEY, CDR2 SVGAGI. The CDR3 covers 13 residues. V was shortened by 4 bases and J by 3 bases, with 10 bases between the two germline ends.

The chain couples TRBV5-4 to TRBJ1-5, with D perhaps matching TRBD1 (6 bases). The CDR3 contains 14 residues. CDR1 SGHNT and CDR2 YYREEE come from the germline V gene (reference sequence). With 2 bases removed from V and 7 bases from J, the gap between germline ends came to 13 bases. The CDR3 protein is CASSFWGGAQPQHF. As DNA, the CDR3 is TGTGCCAGCAGCTTTTGGGGGGGCGCCCAGCCCCAGCATTTT.

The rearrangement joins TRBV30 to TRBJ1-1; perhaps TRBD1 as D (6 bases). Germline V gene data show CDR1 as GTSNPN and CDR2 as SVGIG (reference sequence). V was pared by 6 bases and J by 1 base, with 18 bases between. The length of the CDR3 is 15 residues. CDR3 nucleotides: TGTGCCTGTATCTCGAATTGGGGGCCGAACACTGAAGCTTTCTTT. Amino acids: CACISNWGPNTEAFF.

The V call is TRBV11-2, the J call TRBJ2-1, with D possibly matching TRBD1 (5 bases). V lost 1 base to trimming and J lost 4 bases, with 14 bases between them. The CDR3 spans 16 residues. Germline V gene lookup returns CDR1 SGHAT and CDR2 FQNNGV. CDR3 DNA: TGTGCCAGCAGCTTAGGCTGGGGCTCTCGTTACAATGAGCAGTTCTTC. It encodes CASSLGWGSRYNEQFF.

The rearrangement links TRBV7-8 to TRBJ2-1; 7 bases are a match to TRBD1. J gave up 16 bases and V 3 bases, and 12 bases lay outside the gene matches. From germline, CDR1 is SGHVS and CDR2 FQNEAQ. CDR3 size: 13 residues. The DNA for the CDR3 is TGTGCCAGCAGCTTTCTCGAGGACAGGAAAAGATTCTTC. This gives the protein CASSFLEDRKRFF.